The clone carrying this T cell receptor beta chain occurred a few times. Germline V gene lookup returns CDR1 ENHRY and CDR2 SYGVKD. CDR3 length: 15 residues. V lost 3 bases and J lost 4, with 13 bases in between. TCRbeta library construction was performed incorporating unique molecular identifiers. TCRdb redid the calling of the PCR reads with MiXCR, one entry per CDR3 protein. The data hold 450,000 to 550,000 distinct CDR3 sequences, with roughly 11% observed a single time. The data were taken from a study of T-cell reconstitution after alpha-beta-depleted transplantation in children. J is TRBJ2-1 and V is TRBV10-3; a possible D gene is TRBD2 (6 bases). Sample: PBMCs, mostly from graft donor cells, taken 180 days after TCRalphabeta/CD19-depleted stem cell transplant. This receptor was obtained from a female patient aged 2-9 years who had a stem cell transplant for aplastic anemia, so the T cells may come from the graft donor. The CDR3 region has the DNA TGTGCCATCAGTGACTGGGCGGGATCTTACAATGAGCAGTTCTTC. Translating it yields CAISDWAGSYNEQFF.